This T cell receptor (beta chain) was obtained from a study of T cell responses to AZD1222 COVID-19 vaccine. Overall study: Second-dose schedules of about 4 or about 12 weeks were combined. Study-wide results and limits: Spike-specific TCR breadth and depth both grew after two AZD1222 doses. The CD4 TCRs associated with vaccination extended across spike and predominated at 160-218 and 743-854.

V was pared by 3 bases and J by 5 bases, with 12 bases between. CDR3 length equals 13 residues. Germline values: CDR1 DFQATT, CDR2 SNEGSKA (reference sequence). Details on this clone: The antigen remains undetermined.

Data came from immunoSEQ multiplex PCR; TCRdb stores just in-frame clones and leaves some out. This sample has roughly 150,000 clones, with just under 95% found just once. Sequenced material: peripheral blood, taken on day 0 of AZD1222 vaccination. The rearrangement links TRBV20-1 to TRBJ2-3; D is unresolved. The sequence came from an adult in good health. CDR3 loop: CSASSGVIDTQYF. The CDR3 bases are TGCAGTGCTAGTAGTGGGGTAATAGATACGCAGTATTTT.